In its sample, the clone carrying this T cell receptor beta chain was seen many times. V shed 3 bases and J shed 0 bases, with 16 bases lying between them. CDR1 is SGDLS and CDR2 is YYNGEE in the germline V gene. The CDR3 runs to 17 residues. The data belong to a study of T-cell reconstitution after alpha-beta-depleted transplantation in children. It was with unique molecular identifiers that the TCRbeta library was prepared. TCRdb processed the PCR reads anew with MiXCR; each CDR3 protein has one entry. Of 190,000 or so distinct CDR3 sequences listed, more than 6.5% are singletons. This chain links TRBV9 with TRBJ2-1; a possible D gene is TRBD2 (6 bases). The sequenced sample was PBMCs from the stem cell graft donor, obtained from the stem cell graft. This receptor was identified in a human donor who donated a stem cell graft to a child with Wiskott-Aldrich syndrome. CDR3 coding DNA: TGTGCCAGCAGCGCCGGGGGATCACCCAGCTCCTACAATGAGCAGTTCTTC. Its translation is CASSAGGSPSSYNEQFF.